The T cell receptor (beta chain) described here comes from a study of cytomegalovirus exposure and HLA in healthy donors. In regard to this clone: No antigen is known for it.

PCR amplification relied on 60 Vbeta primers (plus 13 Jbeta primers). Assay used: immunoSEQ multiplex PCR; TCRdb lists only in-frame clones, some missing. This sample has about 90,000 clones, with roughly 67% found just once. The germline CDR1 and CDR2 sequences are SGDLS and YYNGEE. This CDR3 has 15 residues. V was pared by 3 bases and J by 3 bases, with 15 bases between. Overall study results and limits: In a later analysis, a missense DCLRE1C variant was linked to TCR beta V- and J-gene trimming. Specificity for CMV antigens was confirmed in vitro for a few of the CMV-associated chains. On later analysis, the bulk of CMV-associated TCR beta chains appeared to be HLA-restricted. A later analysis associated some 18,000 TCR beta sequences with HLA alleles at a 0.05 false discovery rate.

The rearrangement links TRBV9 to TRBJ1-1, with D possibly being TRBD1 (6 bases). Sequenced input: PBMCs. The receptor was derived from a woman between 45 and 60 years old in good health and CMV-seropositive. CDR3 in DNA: TGTGCCAGCAGCGCATCGGGACATTGGGACACTGAAGCTTTCTTT. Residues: CASSASGHWDTEAFF.